A single sample gave rise to the 32 T cell receptor beta chains below, sequenced in a study of breast tumors, draining lymph nodes, adjacent tissues. The lymph nodes were axillary draining lymph nodes from breast cancer patients. TCRdb analysed the multiplex PCR reads with MiXCR anew, one entry per CDR3 protein. The table records some 97,000 distinct CDR3 sequences, 21% of them present only once. The sequenced sample consisted of axillary lymph node tissue. The receptors derive from a female donor with breast cancer. Some clones in this sample may be carry-over from other donors' samples.

The chain recombines TRBV10-1 with TRBJ2-3; D is perhaps TRBD1 (6 bases). Per germline, CDR1 WNHNN and CDR2 SYGVQD (reference sequence). This CDR3 contains 15 residues. V gave up 6 bases and J gave up 0 bases, with 13 bases separating them. The CDR3 here is CASSPGDKSTDTQYF. DNA of the CDR3: TGCGCCAGCAGCCCAGGGGACAAAAGCACAGATACGCAGTATTTT.

Many counts were recorded for this clonotype. J is TRBJ2-6 and V is TRBV10-3, with a tentative D call TRBD1 (6 bases). This CDR3 is built from 16 residues. V lost 8 bases and J 2 bases, leaving 16 bases between the germline ends. Germline CDR1 is ENHRY and CDR2 is SYGVKD. As DNA, the CDR3 is TGTGCCATCTTACCCTCGAGGGGGACTGGGGCCAACGTCCTGACTTTC. It specifies CAILPSRGTGANVLTF.

This clonotype was observed many times. V is TRBV2 and J is TRBJ1-5, with unresolved D. CDR3 size: 14 residues. V was trimmed by 0 bases and J by 0 bases, leaving 3 bases between them. Germline V gives CDR1 SNHLY, CDR2 FYNNEI. CDR3 residues: CASSEANSNQPQHF. The DNA for the CDR3 is TGTGCCAGCAGTGAAGCGAATAGCAATCAGCCCCAGCATTTT. Complete variable domain (other parts from reference TRBV2 and TRBJ1-5): EPEVTQTPSHQVTQMGQEVILRCVPISNHLYFYWYRQILGQKVEFLVSFYNNEISEKSEIFDDQFSVERPDGSNFTLKIRSTKLEDSAMYFCASSEANSNQPQHFGDGTRLSIL.

In this sample, this clonotype turned up many times. The chain has TRBV9 and TRBJ1-2; a possible D gene is TRBD1 (5 bases). The germline V and J ends were trimmed by 0 bases and 4 bases, with 10 bases remaining between them. Germline V gene sequence: CDR1 SGDLS, CDR2 YYNGEE. The CDR3 runs to 14 residues. CDR3 sequence: CASSVEWTTYGYTF. The CDR3 DNA reads as TGTGCCAGCAGCGTAGAATGGACAACCTATGGCTACACCTTC.

This clonotype has at least ten counts. V and J are TRBV7-9 and TRBJ1-5, with 10 nucleotides matching TRBD1. The CDR3 contains 14 residues. J gave up 6 bases and V 6 bases, and 5 bases lay outside the gene matches. CDR1 is SEHNR and CDR2 is FQNEAQ in the germline V gene (reference sequence). CDR3 sequence (DNA): TGTGCCAGCAGGGGGGACAGGGGAGGTCAGCCCCAGCATTTT. Protein sequence: CASRGDRGGQPQHF. Full variable domain (missing parts from reference TRBV7-9 and TRBJ1-5): DTGVSQNPRHKITKRGQNVTFRCDPISEHNRLYWYRQTLGQGPEFLTYFQNEAQLEKSRLLSDRFSAERPKGSFSTLEIQRTEQGDSAMYLCASRGDRGGQPQHFGDGTRLSIL.

This clonotype has a count of ten or more. This chain uses TRBV20-1 with TRBJ2-3, with TRBD2 matching over 8 bases. The J segment lost 5 bases and the V segment lost 2 bases, leaving 0 bases of the junction unmatched. This CDR3 spans 12 amino acids. CDR1 DFQATT and CDR2 SNEGSKA come from the germline V gene (reference sequence). CDR3: CSARLAGDTQYF. The CDR3 region has the DNA TGCAGTGCTAGACTAGCGGGAGATACGCAGTATTTT.

At least ten counts were recorded for this clonotype. The CDR3 DNA is TGCGCCAGCTCCCGGCGGGGTACCTACAATGAGCAGTTCTTC. It is translated as CASSRRGTYNEQFF. The chain couples TRBV10-1 to TRBJ2-1, with TRBD2 as a possible D gene (6 bases). V dropped 8 bases and J dropped 2 bases, with 13 bases sitting between them. The CDR3 length is 14 residues. Germline loops: CDR1 WNHNN, CDR2 SYGVQD (reference sequence).

This clonotype came up many times. Written as DNA, the CDR3 is TGTGCCACCGTACCAGCGTTGGGGGAGGGTAAGCCCCAGCATTTT. It is translated as CATVPALGEGKPQHF. This sequence joins TRBV15 and TRBJ1-5; a weak D match, TRBD1 (5 bases). CDR3 length: 15 residues. Germline assignment: CDR1 LNHNV and CDR2 YYDKDF (reference sequence). V was cut by 8 bases and J by 8 bases, with 22 bases left in between.

This clonotype has a count of ten or more. V is TRBV27 and J is TRBJ1-6, with D possibly being TRBD1 (5 bases). From germline, CDR1 is MNHEY and CDR2 SMNVEV (reference sequence). The CDR3 has 15 amino acids. V was shortened by 1 base and J by 7 bases, with 11 bases between the two germline ends. This chain's CDR3 is CASSLWDDGNSPLHF. CDR3 coding DNA: TGTGCCAGCAGTTTATGGGACGATGGGAATTCACCCCTCCACTTT.

J is TRBJ1-1 and V is TRBV7-9; no definite D call. This CDR3 contains 14 residues. The V end lost 5 bases, the J end lost 0 bases, and 10 bases lay between the germline ends. From germline, CDR1 is SEHNR and CDR2 FQNEAQ (reference sequence). In nucleotides, the CDR3 is TGTGCCAGCAGCCTGACACGGATGAACACTGAAGCTTTCTTT. It specifies CASSLTRMNTEAFF.

This rearrangement joins TRBV14 to TRBJ2-4, with TRBD1 as a possible D gene (6 bases). V dropped 0 bases and J dropped 2 bases, with 17 bases sitting between them. From germline, CDR1 is SGHDN and CDR2 FVKESK. CDR3 length: 18 amino acids. CDR3 residues: CASSQDWKGEITKNIQYF. CDR3 sequence (DNA): TGTGCCAGCAGCCAAGATTGGAAGGGGGAGATAACCAAAAACATTCAGTACTTC.

In this sample, this clonotype turned up many times. The chain uses TRBV3-1 and TRBJ1-2; D unclear. Per the germline V gene, CDR1 is LGHDT and CDR2 is YNNKEL (reference sequence). Between the trimmed V and J ends, which lost 5 bases and 8 bases, there was a span of 9 bases. The CDR3 loop spans 11 amino acids. The CDR3 nucleotides are TGTGCCAGCAGCTCGCACATGGGCTACACCTTC. Translated: CASSSHMGYTF. Together with reference TRBV3-1 and TRBJ1-2, the CDR3 gives the full variable domain: DTAVSQTPKYLVTQMGNDKSIKCEQNLGHDTMYWYKQDSKKFLKIMFSYNNKELIINETVPNRFSPKSPDKAHLNLHINSLELGDSAVYFCASSSHMGYTFGSGTRLTVV.

This clonotype occurred many times. The J gene is TRBJ2-3, the V gene TRBV29-1; D gene unclear. V gave up 4 bases and J gave up 3 bases, with 8 bases separating them. There are 12 residues in the CDR3. Germline V gives CDR1 SQVTM, CDR2 ANQGSEA. This CDR3 reads CSVVSRTDTQYF. CDR3 DNA: TGCAGCGTTGTTAGTAGGACAGATACGCAGTATTTT.

This clonotype has at least ten counts. This chain connects TRBV4-1 to TRBJ2-7; D gene ambiguous. Germline CDR1 MGHRA, CDR2 YSYEKL. V was trimmed by 0 bases and J by 4 bases, leaving 13 bases between them. The CDR3 sequence is 15 residues long. CDR3: CASSQDRGGGYEQYF. The CDR3 bases are TGCGCCAGCAGCCAAGATCGCGGCGGTGGTTACGAGCAGTACTTC.

At least ten counts were recorded for this clonotype. The chain employs TRBV10-3 and TRBJ1-3; D may be TRBD1 (5 bases). This CDR3 is built from 15 residues. Trimming left V 6 bases short and J 0 bases short, with 12 bases between. Germline values: CDR1 ENHRY, CDR2 SYGVKD. Here the CDR3 DNA reads TGTGCCATCAGCGAACGGACACGCTCTGGAAACACCATATATTTT. Translated: CAISERTRSGNTIYF.

The chain uses TRBV19 and TRBJ2-2; the match to TRBD2 covers 8 bases. Germline V CDR1 and CDR2: LNHDA, SQIVND (reference sequence). CDR3 size: 14 residues. The junction had 6 bases not matched to a gene; V was cut back by 7 bases and J by 5 bases. The CDR3 is CASIQTGGTGELFF. The DNA of the CDR3 is TGTGCCAGTATACAAACGGGAGGGACCGGGGAGCTGTTTTTT.

This clonotype showed up many times. The chain employs TRBV20-1 and TRBJ1-4; D remains ambiguous. The CDR3 length is 14 residues. Per the germline V gene, CDR1 is DFQATT and CDR2 is SNEGSKA (reference sequence). Trimming stripped 3 bases from V and 2 bases from J, with 10 bases between. This chain's CDR3 is CSASPSATNEKLFF. The CDR3 nucleotides are TGCAGTGCTAGTCCCTCAGCCACTAATGAAAAACTGTTTTTT.

This clonotype was seen many times. The chain employs TRBV6-5 and TRBJ1-4; D may be TRBD1 (5 bases). The germline V and J ends were trimmed by 7 bases and 6 bases, with 15 bases remaining between them. Germline-derived CDR1 and CDR2 are MNHEY and SVGAGI. The CDR3 runs 14 residues. CDR3 amino acids: CASTQGGGHEKLFF. The CDR3 DNA reads as TGTGCCAGCACGCAGGGCGGGGGTCATGAAAAACTGTTTTTT.

This clonotype was detected a few times. This chain connects TRBV5-1 to TRBJ1-5; the D is unclear. V lost 7 bases and J lost 7, with 36 bases in between. The CDR3 consists of 20 residues. CDR1 is SGHRS, CDR2 YFSETQ, per germline. CDR3 sequence: CASGNSISGKDKNFKQPQHF. The CDR3 bases are TGCGCCAGCGGCAACTCTATAAGCGGAAAAGACAAGAATTTCAAACAGCCCCAGCATTTT.

This clonotype was observed many times. The chain carries TRBV9 and TRBJ2-7; TRBD1 aligns across 11 bases. Losses at the gene ends were 3 bases for V and 3 bases for J; bases not matched to a gene: 5. This CDR3 comprises 15 residues. CDR1 and CDR2 (germline): SGDLS, YYNGEE. Written as DNA, the CDR3 is TGTGCCAGCAGCGCCGGACAGGGGGCGAGCTACGAGCAGTACTTC. Protein sequence: CASSAGQGASYEQYF.

This clonotype was recorded at least ten times. The CDR3 protein is CASSPDRGLGYTF. Here the CDR3 DNA reads TGTGCCAGCTCACCGGACAGGGGGCTTGGCTACACCTTC. The gene calls are TRBV18 and TRBJ1-2; 11 bases agree with TRBD1. Germline loops: CDR1 KGHSH, CDR2 LQKENI. Germline trimming cut 3 bases from V and 7 bases from J; bases unmatched to any gene: 1. The CDR3 has 13 residues.

In this sample, this clonotype turned up many times. The chain recombines TRBV6-5 with TRBJ1-2; 7 bases are a match to TRBD1. The V segment lost 6 bases and the J segment 6 bases; nucleotides outside the gene matches: 7. CDR3 length: 13 residues. Germline assignment: CDR1 MNHEY and CDR2 SVGAGI. Here the CDR3 DNA reads TGTGCCAGCAGCCTACAGGGGCGCCATGGCTACACCTTC. Residues: CASSLQGRHGYTF.

With respect to this clonotype: This could be a read error, since a much larger clone is one nucleotide away. CDR3 nucleotides: TGTGCCTGGAGCCGGACAGGACTTACCCACGAGCAGTACTTC. It encodes CAWSRTGLTHEQYF. The V and J genes are TRBV30 and TRBJ2-7; 7 positions match TRBD1. Germline V gene sequence: CDR1 GTSNPN, CDR2 SVGIG (reference sequence). There are 14 residues in the CDR3. Trimming removed 3 bases from V and 5 bases from J; junction bases left unmatched: 10.

The chain has TRBV30 and TRBJ1-2, with D perhaps matching TRBD1 (5 bases). Trimming took 0 bases from V and 0 from J, leaving 17 bases between them. Germline V gene sequence: CDR1 GTSNPN, CDR2 SVGIG (reference sequence). This CDR3 region has 17 residues. This CDR3 is CAWSVLGPRAANYGYTF. DNA of the CDR3: TGTGCCTGGAGTGTACTTGGCCCCAGGGCAGCTAACTATGGCTACACCTTC.

CDR3 sequence reads: CAISPGQGSYTDTQYF. The CDR3 nucleotides are TGTGCCATCAGTCCGGGACAGGGGTCATACACAGATACGCAGTATTTT. The chain carries TRBV10-3 and TRBJ2-3, with 10 bases aligning to TRBD1. The CDR3 runs to 16 residues. V was pared by 5 bases and J by 2 bases, with 7 bases of the junction left unmatched. In germline, CDR1 is ENHRY, CDR2 SYGVKD.

V and J are TRBV6-1 and TRBJ2-2; possibly TRBD1 or TRBD2 for D (5 bases each). V lost 9 bases and J 0 bases, leaving 11 bases between the germline ends. Germline assignment: CDR1 MNHNS and CDR2 SASEGT. The CDR3 totals 14 residues. CDR3 DNA: TGTGCCAGGGGGGACGGCACGAACACCGGGGAGCTGTTTTTT. It codes for CARGDGTNTGELFF.

Many counts were recorded for this clonotype. The chain combines TRBV12-3 or TRBV12-4 with TRBJ2-2; D is possibly TRBD1 (5 bases). The length of the CDR3 is 16 residues. V was clipped by 6 bases and J by 6 bases, with 20 bases between them. The DNA of the CDR3 is TGTGCCAGCAGCGGCGACCAAGGGGAAGATGCCGGGGAGCTGTTTTTT. Protein product: CASSGDQGEDAGELFF.

The sample holds a few counts of this clonotype. At one end, the junction sequence differs from germline, possibly due to a read error. This chain connects TRBV19 to TRBJ1-2; D not resolved. CDR1 LNHDA and CDR2 SQIVND come from the germline V gene (reference sequence). The CDR3 consists of 14 residues. Written as DNA, the CDR3 is TGTGCCAGTACCGAAAGGGAGGGATTGGATGGCGACACCTTC. Amino acid sequence: CASTEREGLDGDTF.

The sample holds many counts of this clonotype. The genes are TRBV11-2 and TRBJ2-7; 12 nucleotides agree with TRBD2. The trim removed 5 bases at V and 6 bases at J, leaving 11 bases unmatched. The germline gives CDR1 SGHAT, CDR2 FQNNGV. The CDR3 runs to 16 residues. CDR3 in DNA: TGTGCCAGCAGCCCTAGCGGGAGGGCCGACTACGGCGAGCAGTACTTC. Translation gives CASSPSGRADYGEQYF. Complete variable domain (other parts from reference TRBV11-2 and TRBJ2-7): EAGVAQSPRYKIIEKRQSVAFWCNPISGHATLYWYQQILGQGPKLLIQFQNNGVVDDSQLPKDRFSAERLKGVDSTLKIQPAKLEDSAVYLCASSPSGRADYGEQYFGPGTRLTVT.

This clonotype was counted ten times or more. The chain carries TRBV3-1 and TRBJ2-7; D remains ambiguous. CDR1 and CDR2 from the germline V gene are LGHDT and YNNKEL (reference sequence). This CDR3 is built from 17 residues. Deletions cut 0 bases from V and 0 bases from J, with 15 bases between. CDR3 nucleotides: TGTGCCAGCAGCCAAGAGGGCTTTAATGGGCCCTCCTACGAGCAGTACTTC. It translates to CASSQEGFNGPSYEQYF.

Many counts were recorded for this clonotype. The chain joins TRBV30 to TRBJ2-5, with D unresolved. Trimming took 5 bases from V and 1 from J, leaving 8 bases between them. The V gene's germline CDR1 is GTSNPN and CDR2 SVGIG (reference sequence). The CDR3 sequence is 12 residues long. CDR3 protein: CAWSRIQETQYF. In nucleotides, the CDR3 is TGTGCCTGGTCCAGGATCCAAGAGACCCAGTACTTC. The whole variable domain, remainder taken from reference TRBV30 and TRBJ2-5, is SQTIHQWPATLVQPVGSPLSLECTVEGTSNPNLYWYRQAAGRGLQLLFYSVGIGQISSEVPQNLSASRPQDRQFILSSKKLLLSDSGFYLCAWSRIQETQYFGPGTRLLVL.

This clonotype was recorded at least ten times. This chain joins TRBV2 and TRBJ1-2; D is unclear. Germline V gene data show CDR1 as SNHLY and CDR2 as FYNNEI. This CDR3 has 13 residues. Deletions cut 8 bases from V and 3 bases from J, with 13 bases between. CDR3: CASELERDYGYTF. CDR3 bases: TGTGCCAGCGAGTTAGAGAGGGACTATGGCTACACCTTC. The variable domain in full, with the rest retrieved from reference TRBV2 and TRBJ1-2, is EPEVTQTPSHQVTQMGQEVILRCVPISNHLYFYWYRQILGQKVEFLVSFYNNEISEKSEIFDDQFSVERPDGSNFTLKIRSTKLEDSAMYFCASELERDYGYTFGSGTRLTVV.